The entry that follows covers one T cell receptor beta chain sequence. What it binds is unknown. The data derive from a study of T cell responses to AZD1222 COVID-19 vaccine. Study findings and constraints: It was only a handful of AZD1222 recipients who were seropositive at baseline. With two AZD1222 doses given, Spike-specific TCR breadth and depth both rose. Donors were mostly white British, more females; clonal diversity possibly underestimated. Along spike, vaccine-associated CD4 TCRs were found throughout, with dominance at 160-218 and 743-854.

Trimming stripped 2 bases from V and 2 bases from J, with 9 bases between. Germline V lookup: CDR1 SGHRS, CDR2 YFSETQ. The CDR3 length is 14 residues. The method was immunoSEQ multiplex PCR; TCRdb's version includes in-frame clones alone and lacks a portion of them. Among about 140,000 clones listed, approximately 90% were seen once. The receptor's source is an adult in good health. The input for sequencing was peripheral blood, taken on day 0 of AZD1222 vaccination. The rearrangement links TRBV5-1 to TRBJ2-3; D may be TRBD1 (5 bases). The CDR3 region has the DNA TGCGCCAGCAGCTTAGACAGTAACACAGATACGCAGTATTTT. Translating gives CASSLDSNTDTQYF.